These 20 T cell receptor beta chains originate from one sample sequenced in a study of early T cells in non-severe SARS-CoV-2 infection. TCRdb recomputed calls from the 5' RACE reads with MiXCR, one row per CDR3 protein. The sample has approximately 15,000 distinct CDR3 sequences, over 5.5% seen once. The material sequenced was whole blood, taken at baseline. These receptors were collected from an adult who was a healthcare worker with PCR-confirmed SARS-CoV-2 infection or an uninfected control (not recorded which).

In this sample, this clonotype turned up many times. The chain recombines TRBV6-5 with TRBJ2-5; 7 bases are shared with TRBD1. Germline V gene sequence: CDR1 MNHEY, CDR2 SVGAGI. Unmatched junction bases numbered 9, after V lost 6 bases and J lost 5 bases. The CDR3 spans 14 residues. The CDR3 nucleotides read TGTGCCAGCAGCCTTAACAGGGGATGGGAGACCCAGTACTTC. It codes for CASSLNRGWETQYF.

Many counts were recorded for this clonotype. The chain couples TRBV12-3 or TRBV12-4 to TRBJ1-3; a possible D gene is TRBD1 (5 bases). V dropped 7 bases and J dropped 2 bases, with 12 bases sitting between them. The CDR3 is made up of 14 amino acids. The CDR3 region is CASIKQAPGNTIYF. CDR3 DNA sequence: TGTGCCAGCATCAAACAGGCGCCTGGAAACACCATATATTTT.

This clonotype was counted many times. V and J are TRBV7-6 and TRBJ2-3, with D hard to call. The V gene's germline CDR1 is SGHVS and CDR2 FNYEAQ. Trimming shortened V by 3 bases and J by 6 bases, and 10 bases separated the two germline ends. This CDR3 spans 13 amino acids. CDR3 in amino acids: CASSFGALDTQYF. The CDR3 bases are TGTGCCAGCAGCTTCGGAGCCCTGGATACGCAGTATTTT.

This clonotype was counted many times. The chain joins TRBV7-3 to TRBJ1-5, with D hard to call. The CDR3 is 16 residues long. CDR1 SGHTA and CDR2 FQGTGA come from the germline V gene. The germline V and J ends were trimmed by 5 bases and 6 bases, with 20 bases remaining between them. CDR3 sequence reads: CASSRWLLLLGQPQHF. The CDR3 DNA is TGTGCCAGCAGCAGATGGTTGTTATTACTTGGTCAGCCCCAGCATTTT.

This clonotype was detected only a few times. The chain has TRBV5-5 and TRBJ1-1; D is ambiguous. The CDR3 consists of 11 residues. The germline V gene encodes CDR1 SGHKS and CDR2 YYEKEE (reference sequence). V was pared by 4 bases and J by 3 bases, with 4 bases between. CDR3 protein: CASSLYTEAFF. The CDR3 coding sequence is TGTGCCAGCAGCCTCTACACTGAAGCTTTCTTT.

Sample share makes this clonotype medium-sized. The chain's CDR3 is CASSLVGNQPQHF. CDR3 nucleotides: TGTGCCAGCAGCTTGGTCGGCAATCAGCCCCAGCATTTT. This chain uses TRBV5-5 with TRBJ1-5; D not resolved. In germline, CDR1 is SGHKS, CDR2 YYEKEE (reference sequence). There are 13 residues in the CDR3. V gave up 0 bases and J gave up 2 bases, with 3 bases separating them.

This clonotype showed up many times. The chain uses TRBV20-1 and TRBJ2-4, with 7 bases matching TRBD1. Unmatched junction bases numbered 8, after V lost 3 bases and J lost 6 bases. Germline V gene sequence: CDR1 DFQATT, CDR2 SNEGSKA (reference sequence). The CDR3 runs 14 residues. CDR3 DNA sequence: TGCAGTGCTAGGGCGCAGGGGGAATTAAACATTCAGTACTTC. Translation gives CSARAQGELNIQYF.

The chain joins TRBV6-5 to TRBJ1-1, with unresolved D. CDR1 and CDR2 from the germline V gene are MNHEY and SVGAGI. Trimming took 5 bases from V and 0 from J, leaving 13 bases between them. The CDR3 is made up of 15 amino acids. The CDR3 spells CASSNYGRLNTEAFF. The CDR3 DNA follows: TGTGCCAGCAGTAATTACGGACGGTTGAACACTGAAGCTTTCTTT.

A few counts support this clonotype. This rearrangement joins TRBV10-3 to TRBJ2-2; D not certain. Germline assignment: CDR1 ENHRY and CDR2 SYGVKD. This CDR3 is built from 13 residues. V was shortened by 4 bases and J by 5 bases, with 8 bases between the two germline ends. The CDR3 DNA reads TGTGCCATCAGTGCCTCCAGAACCGGGGAGCTGTTTTTT. Translating gives CAISASRTGELFF.

This clonotype has a count of ten or more. CDR3 residues: CASRFKAMNTEAFF. In nucleotides, the CDR3 is TGTGCCAGCAGGTTTAAGGCTATGAACACTGAAGCTTTCTTT. The genes are TRBV7-2 and TRBJ1-1, with D uncertain. The CDR3 is 14 residues long. The germline V gene has CDR1 SGHTA and CDR2 FQGNSA. Trimming pared 6 bases from V and 0 bases from J, leaving 11 bases between.

This clonotype has ten or more counts. The chain joins TRBV20-1 to TRBJ2-7; 7 nucleotides match TRBD1. The CDR3 sequence is 14 residues long. Germline V gives CDR1 DFQATT, CDR2 SNEGSKA (reference sequence). Trimming removed 3 bases from V and 6 bases from J; junction bases left unmatched: 11. This chain's CDR3 is CSARGPGTEGEQYF. CDR3 coding DNA: TGCAGTGCTAGGGGGCCCGGGACAGAAGGCGAGCAGTACTTC.

This clonotype was seen many times. V gene TRBV6-1 combines with J gene TRBJ1-5, with D hard to call. CDR1 is MNHNS, CDR2 SASEGT, per germline. This CDR3 has 14 amino acids. V gave up 0 bases and J gave up 6 bases, with 9 bases separating them. This CDR3 reads CASSEAAGSQPQHF. The CDR3 bases are TGTGCCAGCAGTGAAGCGGCAGGAAGTCAGCCCCAGCATTTT.

This clonotype was picked up many times. The chain links TRBV4-3 to TRBJ1-2, with TRBD1 as a possible D gene (6 bases). V lost 4 bases to trimming and J lost 4 bases, with 19 bases between them. Germline CDR1 and CDR2: LGHNA and YSLEER. The CDR3 has 16 amino acids. CDR3 residues: CASSRVPRLQGYGYTF. In DNA form, the CDR3 reads TGCGCCAGCAGCCGTGTACCTCGACTACAGGGCTATGGCTACACCTTC.

The chain uses TRBV20-1 and TRBJ2-6; possible D gene TRBD2, 6 bases. Germline V gene lookup returns CDR1 DFQATT and CDR2 SNEGSKA (reference sequence). This CDR3 comprises 15 residues. With 1 base removed from V and 0 bases from J, the gap between germline ends came to 7 bases. The CDR3 reads CSARVRGSGANVLTF. The CDR3 bases are TGCAGTGCTAGAGTGCGGGGCTCTGGGGCCAACGTCCTGACTTTC.

This clonotype showed up many times. The V and J genes are TRBV5-5 and TRBJ2-2; perhaps TRBD2 as D (5 bases). Germline V gene data show CDR1 as SGHKS and CDR2 as YYEKEE (reference sequence). The CDR3 is 15 amino acids. Trimming removed 1 base at V and 1 base at J, with 8 bases between. The CDR3 here is CASSLLDWNTGELFF. The DNA of the CDR3 is TGTGCCAGCAGCTTGTTGGACTGGAACACCGGGGAGCTGTTTTTT.

This clonotype was seen ten or more times. The chain has TRBV6-5 and TRBJ2-5; D is perhaps TRBD1 (6 bases). Deletions cut 0 bases from V and 3 bases from J, with 14 bases between. Germline values: CDR1 MNHEY, CDR2 SVGAGI. The CDR3 sequence is 16 residues long. The CDR3 sequence: CASSYSVRGGEETQYF. DNA for the CDR3: TGTGCCAGCAGTTACTCGGTCAGGGGCGGTGAAGAGACCCAGTACTTC.

This clonotype was seen at least ten times. This chain connects TRBV10-3 to TRBJ2-3, with 7 bases that match TRBD1. Germline CDR1 is ENHRY and CDR2 is SYGVKD. V was clipped by 5 bases and J by 1 base; unmatched bases: 6. The CDR3 is 15 amino acids. CDR3 in DNA: TGTGCCATCAGTCCGAGGGGGACAGGCACAGATACGCAGTATTTT. Residues: CAISPRGTGTDTQYF.

In its sample, this clonotype was seen many times. The chain recombines TRBV12-3 or TRBV12-4 with TRBJ2-3; 8 nucleotides align to TRBD1. This CDR3 has 14 residues. The trim removed 6 bases at V and 7 bases at J, leaving 9 bases unmatched. The CDR3 DNA sequence: TGTGCCAGCAGACCCTCGGGACAGGCATATACGCAGTATTTT. Translated: CASRPSGQAYTQYF.

This clonotype was picked up many times. The chain is built from TRBV11-3 and TRBJ2-7; TRBD2 is a possible D gene (6 bases). CDR1 is SGHNT, CDR2 YENEEA, per germline. The ends were cut back, 6 bases at V and 6 bases at J, with 21 bases in the middle. The CDR3 has 15 amino acids. The CDR3 DNA reads as TGTGCCAGCAGTTCCACGCGCGGGGTTGGTGGCGAGCAGTACTTC. Its protein product is CASSSTRGVGGEQYF.

There are many counts of this clonotype. The CDR3 region has the DNA TGTGCCAGCAGTGAACTTCCGGGGGGCGAAGGGGCCCAGTACTTC. It specifies CASSELPGGEGAQYF. The V gene is TRBV2, the J gene TRBJ2-5, with D perhaps matching TRBD2 (7 bases). Germline V gene lookup returns CDR1 SNHLY and CDR2 FYNNEI. Trimming shortened V by 2 bases and J by 9 bases, and 19 bases separated the two germline ends. The CDR3 is made up of 15 amino acids. The entire variable domain, with the rest obtained from reference TRBV2 and TRBJ2-5, is as follows: EPEVTQTPSHQVTQMGQEVILRCVPISNHLYFYWYRQILGQKVEFLVSFYNNEISEKSEIFDDQFSVERPDGSNFTLKIRSTKLEDSAMYFCASSELPGGEGAQYFGPGTRLLVL.